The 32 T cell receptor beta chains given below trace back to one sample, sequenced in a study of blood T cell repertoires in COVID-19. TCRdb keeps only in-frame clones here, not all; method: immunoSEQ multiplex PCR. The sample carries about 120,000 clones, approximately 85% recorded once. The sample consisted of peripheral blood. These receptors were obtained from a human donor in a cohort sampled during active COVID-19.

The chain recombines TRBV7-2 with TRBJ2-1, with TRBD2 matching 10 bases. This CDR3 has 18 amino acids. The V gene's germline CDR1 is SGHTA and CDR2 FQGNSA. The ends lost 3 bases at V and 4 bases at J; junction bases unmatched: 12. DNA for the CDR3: TGTGCCAGCAGCTTCTTGCTAGCGGGGGACCCCCGGTACAATGAGCAGTTCTTC. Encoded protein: CASSFLLAGDPRYNEQFF.

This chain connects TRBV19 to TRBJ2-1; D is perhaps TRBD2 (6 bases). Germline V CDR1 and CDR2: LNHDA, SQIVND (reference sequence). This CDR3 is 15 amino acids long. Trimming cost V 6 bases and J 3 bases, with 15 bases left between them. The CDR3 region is CASRLPGGLYNEQFF. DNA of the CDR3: TGTGCCAGTAGATTACCCGGGGGACTCTACAATGAGCAGTTCTTC.

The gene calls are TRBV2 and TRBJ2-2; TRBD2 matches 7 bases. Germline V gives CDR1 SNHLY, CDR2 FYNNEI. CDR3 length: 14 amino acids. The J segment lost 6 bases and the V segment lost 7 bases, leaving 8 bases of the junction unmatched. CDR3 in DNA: TGTGCCAGCACCGAGGGTGGGGGGGCCGGGGAGCTGTTTTTT. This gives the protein CASTEGGGAGELFF. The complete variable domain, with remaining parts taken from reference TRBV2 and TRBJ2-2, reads EPEVTQTPSHQVTQMGQEVILRCVPISNHLYFYWYRQILGQKVEFLVSFYNNEISEKSEIFDDQFSVERPDGSNFTLKIRSTKLEDSAMYFCASTEGGGAGELFFGEGSRLTVL.

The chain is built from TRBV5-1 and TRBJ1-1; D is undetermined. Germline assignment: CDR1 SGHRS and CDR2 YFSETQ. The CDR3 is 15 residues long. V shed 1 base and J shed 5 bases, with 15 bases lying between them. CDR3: CASSLILEAGTEAFF. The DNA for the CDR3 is TGCGCCAGCAGCTTGATCCTGGAAGCGGGGACTGAAGCTTTCTTT.

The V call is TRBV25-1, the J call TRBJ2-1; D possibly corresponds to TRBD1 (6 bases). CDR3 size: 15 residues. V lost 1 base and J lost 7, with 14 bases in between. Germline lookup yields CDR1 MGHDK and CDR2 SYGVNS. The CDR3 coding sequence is TGTGCCAGCAGTGAATTTGTCAGGGGAGTAAATGAGCAGTTCTTC. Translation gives CASSEFVRGVNEQFF.

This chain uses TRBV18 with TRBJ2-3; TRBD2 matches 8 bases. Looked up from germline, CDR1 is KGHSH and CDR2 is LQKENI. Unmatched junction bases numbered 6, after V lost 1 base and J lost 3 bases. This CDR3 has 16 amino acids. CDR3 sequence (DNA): TGTGCCAGCTCACCACTCGGGGGGGGCAGGACAGATACGCAGTATTTT. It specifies CASSPLGGGRTDTQYF.

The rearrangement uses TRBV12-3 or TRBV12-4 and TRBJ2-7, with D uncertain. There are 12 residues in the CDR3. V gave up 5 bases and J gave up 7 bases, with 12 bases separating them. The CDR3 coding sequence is TGTGCCAGCAGTGCGGCCCTAGTGGAGCAGTACTTC. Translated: CASSAALVEQYF.

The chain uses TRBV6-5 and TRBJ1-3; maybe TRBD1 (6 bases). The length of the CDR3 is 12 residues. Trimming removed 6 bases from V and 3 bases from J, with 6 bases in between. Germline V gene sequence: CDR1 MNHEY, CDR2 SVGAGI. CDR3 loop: CASRDSGNTIYF. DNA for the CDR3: TGTGCCAGCAGGGACAGTGGAAACACCATATATTTT.

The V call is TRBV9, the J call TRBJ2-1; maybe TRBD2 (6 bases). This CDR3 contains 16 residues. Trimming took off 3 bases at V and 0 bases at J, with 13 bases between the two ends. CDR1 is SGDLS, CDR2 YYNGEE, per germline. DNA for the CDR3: TGTGCCAGCAGCGCCACCGGGACTGTCTCCTACAATGAGCAGTTCTTC. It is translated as CASSATGTVSYNEQFF. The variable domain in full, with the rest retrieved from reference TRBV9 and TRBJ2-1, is DSGVTQTPKHLITATGQRVTLRCSPRSGDLSVYWYQQSLDQGLQFLIQYYNGEERAKGNILERFSAQQFPDLHSELNLSSLELGDSALYFCASSATGTVSYNEQFFGPGTRLTVL.

CDR3 sequence: CASSVEGIGTEAFF. DNA of the CDR3: TGTGCCAGCAGCGTAGAGGGGATAGGAACTGAAGCTTTCTTT. This chain links TRBV9 with TRBJ1-1, with D perhaps TRBD1 (5 bases). V lost 0 bases and J lost 5, with 11 bases in between. This CDR3 contains 14 residues. The germline CDR1 and CDR2 sequences are SGDLS and YYNGEE. The full variable domain, rest sourced from reference TRBV9 and TRBJ1-1, is DSGVTQTPKHLITATGQRVTLRCSPRSGDLSVYWYQQSLDQGLQFLIQYYNGEERAKGNILERFSAQQFPDLHSELNLSSLELGDSALYFCASSVEGIGTEAFFGQGTRLTVV.

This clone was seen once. The CDR3 region has the DNA TGTGCCAGCAGCTGGGGACAGGGGACAGATACGCAGTATTTT. Translated: CASSWGQGTDTQYF. The V call is TRBV5-4, the J call TRBJ2-3; 10 bases align to TRBD1. V shed 3 bases and J 3 bases; nucleotides not matched to a gene: 1. From germline, CDR1 is SGHNT and CDR2 YYREEE (reference sequence). CDR3 length: 14 amino acids.

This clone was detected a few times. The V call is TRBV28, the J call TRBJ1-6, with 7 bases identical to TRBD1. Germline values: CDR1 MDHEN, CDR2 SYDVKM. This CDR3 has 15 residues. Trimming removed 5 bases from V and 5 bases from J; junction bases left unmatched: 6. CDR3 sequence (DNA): TGTGCCAGCAGTAGAGGGGACAGAGATAATTCACCCCTCCACTTT. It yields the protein CASSRGDRDNSPLHF. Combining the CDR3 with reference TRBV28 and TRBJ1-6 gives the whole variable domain DVKVTQSSRYLVKRTGEKVFLECVQDMDHENMFWYRQDPGLGLRLIYFSYDVKMKEKGDIPEGYSVSREKKERFSLILESASTNQTSMYLCASSRGDRDNSPLHFGNGTRLTVT.

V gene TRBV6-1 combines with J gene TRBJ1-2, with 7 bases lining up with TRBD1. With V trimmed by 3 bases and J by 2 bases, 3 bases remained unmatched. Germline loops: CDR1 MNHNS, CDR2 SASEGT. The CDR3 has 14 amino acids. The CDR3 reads CASSETGQNYGYTF. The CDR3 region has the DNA TGTGCCAGCAGTGAGACGGGACAGAACTATGGCTACACCTTC.

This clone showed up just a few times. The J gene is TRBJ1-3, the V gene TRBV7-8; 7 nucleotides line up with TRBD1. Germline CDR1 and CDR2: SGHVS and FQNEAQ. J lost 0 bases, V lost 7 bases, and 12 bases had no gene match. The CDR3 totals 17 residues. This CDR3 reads CASTRQGVTRSGNTIYF. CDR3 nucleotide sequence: TGTGCCAGCACCCGGCAGGGGGTCACGCGCTCTGGAAACACCATATATTTT.

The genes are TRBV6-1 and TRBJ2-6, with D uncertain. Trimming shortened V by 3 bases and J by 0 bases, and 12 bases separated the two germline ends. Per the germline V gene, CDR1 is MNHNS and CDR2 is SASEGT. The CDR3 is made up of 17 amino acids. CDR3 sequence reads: CASSESLPGSGANVLTF. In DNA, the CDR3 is TGTGCCAGCAGTGAGAGTCTCCCGGGCTCTGGGGCCAACGTCCTGACTTTC.

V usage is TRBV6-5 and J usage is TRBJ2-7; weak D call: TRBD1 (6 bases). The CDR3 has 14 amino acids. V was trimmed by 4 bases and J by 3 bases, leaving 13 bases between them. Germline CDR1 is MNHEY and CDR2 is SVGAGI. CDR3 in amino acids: CASSSGGGYYEQYF. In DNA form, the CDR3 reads TGTGCCAGCAGTTCTGGGGGCGGGTACTACGAGCAGTACTTC.

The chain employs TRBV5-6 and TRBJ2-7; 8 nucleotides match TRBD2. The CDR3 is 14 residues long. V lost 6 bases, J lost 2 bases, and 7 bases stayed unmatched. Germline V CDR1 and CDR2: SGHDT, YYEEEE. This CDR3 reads CASKSGGGPYEQYF. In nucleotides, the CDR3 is TGTGCCAGCAAGAGCGGGGGAGGGCCCTACGAGCAGTACTTC.

The CDR3, as DNA: TGTGCCACCAGCAGAGCTCAGGGGTTCGGGGAGCTGTTTTTT. This translates into CATSRAQGFGELFF. This chain joins TRBV15 and TRBJ2-2; tentative D call: TRBD1 (6 bases). The CDR3 is made up of 14 amino acids. Per the germline V gene, CDR1 is LNHNV and CDR2 is YYDKDF (reference sequence). V was trimmed by 1 base and J by 7 bases, leaving 10 bases between them.

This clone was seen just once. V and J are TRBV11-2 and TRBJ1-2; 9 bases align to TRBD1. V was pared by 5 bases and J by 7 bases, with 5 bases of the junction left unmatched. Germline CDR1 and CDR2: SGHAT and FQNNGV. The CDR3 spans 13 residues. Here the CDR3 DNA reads TGTGCCAGCAGCAAACAGGGGGCCGCTGGCTACACCTTC. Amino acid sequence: CASSKQGAAGYTF.

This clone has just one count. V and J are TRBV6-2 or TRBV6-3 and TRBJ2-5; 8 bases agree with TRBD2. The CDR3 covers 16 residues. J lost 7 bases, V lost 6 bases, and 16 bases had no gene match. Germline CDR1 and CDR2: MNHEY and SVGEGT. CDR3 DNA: TGTGCCAGCAGCCCCGCCGGCGGGGGGCCCCATTCGACCCAGTACTTC. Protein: CASSPAGGGPHSTQYF.

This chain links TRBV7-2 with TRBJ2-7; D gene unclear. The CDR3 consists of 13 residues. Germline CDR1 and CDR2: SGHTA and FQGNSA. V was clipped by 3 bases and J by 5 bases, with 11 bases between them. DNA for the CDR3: TGTGCCAGCAGCTTGACGCGAGAGGACGAGCAGTACTTC. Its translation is CASSLTREDEQYF.

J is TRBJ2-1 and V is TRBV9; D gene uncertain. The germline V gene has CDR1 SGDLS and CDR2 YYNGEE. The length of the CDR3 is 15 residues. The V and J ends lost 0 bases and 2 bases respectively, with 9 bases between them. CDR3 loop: CASSVGGRTYNEQFF. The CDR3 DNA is TGTGCCAGCAGCGTAGGTGGGCGAACCTACAATGAGCAGTTCTTC.

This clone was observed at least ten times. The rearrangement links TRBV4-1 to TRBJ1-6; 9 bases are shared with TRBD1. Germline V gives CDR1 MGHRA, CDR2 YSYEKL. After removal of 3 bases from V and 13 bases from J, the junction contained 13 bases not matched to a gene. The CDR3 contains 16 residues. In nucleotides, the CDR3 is TGCGCCAGCAGCCAGTTGACAGGGGGGGCGACCGAGCCCCTCCACTTT. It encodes CASSQLTGGATEPLHF.

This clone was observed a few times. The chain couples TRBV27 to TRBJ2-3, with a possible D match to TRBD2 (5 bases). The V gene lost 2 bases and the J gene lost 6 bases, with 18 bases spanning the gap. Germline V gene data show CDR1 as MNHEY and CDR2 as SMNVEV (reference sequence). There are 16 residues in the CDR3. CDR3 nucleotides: TGTGCCAGCAGTTTACCCTCTGACCTAGCACGGGATACGCAGTATTTT. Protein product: CASSLPSDLARDTQYF.

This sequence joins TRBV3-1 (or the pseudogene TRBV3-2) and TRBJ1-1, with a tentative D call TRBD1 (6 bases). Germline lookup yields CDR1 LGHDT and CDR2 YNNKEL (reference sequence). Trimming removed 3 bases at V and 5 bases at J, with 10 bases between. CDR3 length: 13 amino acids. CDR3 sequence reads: CASSQGAYTEAFF. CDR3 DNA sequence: TGTGCCAGCAGCCAGGGGGCCTATACTGAAGCTTTCTTT.

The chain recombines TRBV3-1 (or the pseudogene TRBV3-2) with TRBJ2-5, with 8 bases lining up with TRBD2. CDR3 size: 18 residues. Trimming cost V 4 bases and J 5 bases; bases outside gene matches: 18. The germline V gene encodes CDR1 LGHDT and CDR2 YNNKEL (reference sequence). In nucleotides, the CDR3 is TGTGCCAGCAGCCGCCTACGCGGACGGGGGGGCATGTCGGAGACCCAGTACTTC. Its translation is CASSRLRGRGGMSETQYF.

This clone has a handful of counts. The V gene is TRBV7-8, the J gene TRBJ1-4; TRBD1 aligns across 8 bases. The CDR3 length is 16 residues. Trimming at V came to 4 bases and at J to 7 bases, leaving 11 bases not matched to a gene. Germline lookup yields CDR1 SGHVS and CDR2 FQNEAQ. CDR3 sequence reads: CASSSGFRQGIEKLFF. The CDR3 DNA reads TGTGCCAGCAGCTCCGGCTTCAGACAGGGGATTGAAAAACTGTTTTTT.

DNA for the CDR3: TGTGCCACCAGCAGAGATCCAGCGGGGGGACCGGATACGCAGTATTTT. Amino acid sequence: CATSRDPAGGPDTQYF. The chain recombines TRBV15 with TRBJ2-3; TRBD2 matches 9 bases. This CDR3 has 16 residues. In germline, CDR1 is LNHNV, CDR2 YYDKDF (reference sequence). Trimming removed 0 bases from V and 6 bases from J; junction bases left unmatched: 7.

The CDR3 protein is CASSYAGQGSYEQYF. The CDR3 DNA reads TGTGCCAGCAGTTACGCCGGACAGGGGTCCTACGAGCAGTACTTC. The rearrangement uses TRBV6-5 and TRBJ2-7; 9 bases line up with TRBD1. CDR1 is MNHEY, CDR2 SVGAGI, per germline. Trimming removed 2 bases from V and 1 base from J; junction bases left unmatched: 3. CDR3 size: 15 residues.

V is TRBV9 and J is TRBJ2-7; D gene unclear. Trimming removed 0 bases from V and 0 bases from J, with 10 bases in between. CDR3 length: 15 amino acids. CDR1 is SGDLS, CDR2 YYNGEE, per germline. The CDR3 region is CASSVGYLSSYEQYF. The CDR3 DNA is TGTGCCAGCAGCGTAGGGTACTTGAGCTCCTACGAGCAGTACTTC.

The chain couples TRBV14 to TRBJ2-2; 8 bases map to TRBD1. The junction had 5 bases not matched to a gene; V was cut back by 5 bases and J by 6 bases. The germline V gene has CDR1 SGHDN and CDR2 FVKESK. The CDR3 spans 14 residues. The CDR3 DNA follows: TGTGCCAGCAGCGGCCAGGGGGCTGCCGGGGAGCTGTTTTTT. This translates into CASSGQGAAGELFF.

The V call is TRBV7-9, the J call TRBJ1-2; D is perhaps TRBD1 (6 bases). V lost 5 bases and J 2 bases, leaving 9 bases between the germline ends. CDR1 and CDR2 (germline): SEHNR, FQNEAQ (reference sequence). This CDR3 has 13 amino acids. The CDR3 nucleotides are TGTGCCAGCAGCCGGACAGACAACTATGGCTACACCTTC. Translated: CASSRTDNYGYTF.